This TCR beta chain appears in the sequencing data of a study of cytomegalovirus exposure and HLA in healthy donors (dated by TCRdb to 2016 to 2017). With regard to the full study: An earlier analysis of roughly 570 of the donors reported 250 to 350 Gb of sequence data and approximately 120 million unique TCR beta sequences obtained from about 180 million T cells. Typing coverage differed by locus: A, B, C, DRB1 and DQB1 were typed in roughly 629-640 donors, DQA1 in 500 to 550, DPA1 in 600 to 610, and DPB1 in 472. Roughly 300 gigabases of sequencing data and roughly 81 million unique TCR sequences made up an early release that covered over 550 HLA-typed donors. In addition to the first cohort of 666 subjects, a separate validation cohort of 130 or so different subjects was used. Across around 400 genotyped donors of the cohort, an average of about 250,000 unique TCR beta nucleotide sequences per donor were sequenced, and approximately 17% of those sequences were non-productive. The T cell repertoires of under 700 subjects were profiled by immunosequencing and related to cytomegalovirus serostatus. The study combined high-throughput TCR immunosequencing, statistical association of individual TCRs with disease status, and machine learning to predict cytomegalovirus infection status. Every discovery cohort repertoire had been produced on one sequencing platform. Among the approximately 400 genotyped donors, approximately 81% belonged to the genetic ancestry cluster associated with self-reported Caucasian donors. Donor age, sex, ethnicity and CMV serostatus were compiled alongside the repertoire data. The study aimed to test whether cataloging public T cell receptors could reveal signatures of past pathogen exposure. Class I and class II HLA loci were covered by the typing at four-digit resolution. A later analysis re-analyzed previously published TCR beta repertoires from roughly 600 donors and added high-resolution HLA genotyping to study TCR occurrence patterns. In a later genetic analysis, genome-wide SNP genotypes for about 65% of the 666 donors were used, and that subset was treated as a discovery cohort. Because of strong linkage in the cohort, roughly five DR-DQ haplotypes were treated as single units for association and clustering. An earlier analysis of fewer than 700 of the donors applied high-throughput TCR beta sequencing to assess whether each TCR beta V gene segment acted as functional or pseudogenic. In the later analysis, no new phenotypic data were used to find candidate immune exposures; instead, reliance was placed on TCR beta sequences and their occurrence across donors. What the research found in general, with its limitations: A later genetic analysis reported fewer N-insertions in productive TCRs among donors in an Asian-associated ancestry cluster than the roughly 700-donor mean. In this cohort, only TCR beta chains were sequenced, and detectable features were limited by the absence of alpha or paired-chain data. A few of the identified cytomegalovirus-associated TCR beta chains were confirmed in vitro to be specific for cytomegalovirus antigens. When HLA alleles, especially DR and DQ, strongly co-occurred, attributing TCR associations to individual alleles was difficult. Because some donors lacked HLA typing at each locus, the association tests relied only on the typed subset. According to a later analysis, most CMV-associated TCR beta chains appeared to be HLA-restricted, and the HLA associations seemed to be driven largely by CMV exposure. Most TCR sequences were observed very rarely across donors, whereas some public TCRs were present in many individuals. A later analysis found that HLA-associated TCR beta chains were more clonally expanded and had lower generation probabilities than equally common non-associated chains. CMV serostatus was the only immune exposure information available for the cohort. At a false discovery rate of 0.05, a later analysis linked under 20,000 TCR beta sequences to specific HLA alleles. Because counts were too low, some 16 rarely observed V segments, including chromosome 9 orphons, were excluded from the earlier analysis of around 590 of the donors. A further reported finding was that TCR beta sequences accurately predicted the HLA-A and HLA-B alleles for most subjects in the first cohort. In a later genetic analysis, a missense DCLRE1C variant was associated with V-gene and J-gene trimming of TCR beta chains, and the association was replicated in an independent cohort. A total of 150 or so TCR beta chains were listed by the study as associated with cytomegalovirus. A cluster of highly shared sequence variants was judged likely to be a technical artifact of the sequencing pipeline. A later analysis reported that several top co-occurrence clusters appeared linked to parvovirus B19, influenza, CMV and Epstein-Barr virus. According to a later analysis, TCR association rates differed among HLA loci, with DRB1 alleles showing the most associated TCRs and HLA-C alleles showing the fewest. The presence/absence analyses assumed that sequencing depth was roughly uniform across donors, and that assumption may not be true. Linkage disequilibrium might explain the correlated functional status among segregating V segments, but an unknown experimental factor could not be excluded. In an earlier analysis of some 640 of the donors, most TCR beta V segments were observed in productive rearrangements about 87% or about 30% of the time, broadly matching IMGT annotations. The authors suggested that the approach could potentially be generalized to other disease states and immunological phenotypes. In both the original and validation cohorts, the classifier was reported to diagnose cytomegalovirus status with high specificity and sensitivity. Some IMGT-functional V segments, including TRBV6-2 and TRBV6-3, could not be distinguished by the 87-base-pair reads and were therefore excluded.

The cohort consisted of more than 650 healthy bone marrow donors. All cohort members were sampled while nominally healthy, although unrecorded immune exposures were likely present. The donor was CMV seronegative and belonged to the group of approximately 320 seronegative cohort members. A peripheral blood sample was collected from each donor, and TCR beta sequencing was performed on peripheral blood mononuclear cells. Genomic DNA was extracted from the blood cell samples with the Qiagen DNeasy Blood Extraction Kit. As for this clone: Its antigen remains undetermined. Base-call qualities are not available, and no considerably larger clone is one nucleotide away.

Taken from the germline V gene (reference sequence), the CDR1 and CDR2 loops are SGHNT and YYREEE. V ends up 4 bases short and J 2 bases short, with an unmatched junction base count of 10. From its cysteine to its phenylalanine, the CDR3 spans 16 amino acids. The entry retains the CDR3 DNA only, 48 bases that are in frame from base 1. Library preparation was by the immunoSEQ multiplex PCR assay. For the multiplex PCR, a mixture combining 60 forward primers for TCR Vbeta segments and 13 reverse primers for TCR Jbeta segments was used. Amplification of the CDR3 region of rearranged TCR beta genes was performed with a multiplex PCR assay on genomic DNA. The amplified TCR beta libraries were sequenced on the Illumina HiSeq System as 87-base-pair reads. For the original study's pipeline: In a later analysis, tens of millions of unique TCR beta chains were counted across the approximately 640 repertoires, and roughly 9.9 million of these chains were shared by at least two donors. To remove PCR and sequencing errors, raw reads were error-corrected and collapsed into unique sequences using a nearest-neighbor algorithm that merged closely related sequences. Alignment of CDR3 sequences to IMGT reference sequences was used to assign V, D and J gene segments. For a sequence to be retained, a match of at least six nucleotides was required to both a V gene segment and a J gene segment. Rearrangements were called productive when the CDR3 lacked stop codons and stayed in frame with V and J; all others were non-productive. Following IMGT convention, CDR3 was defined as the stretch from the second conserved V-encoded cysteine up to the conserved J-encoded phenylalanine. The earlier analysis of some 550 of the donors excluded any sequence lacking an unambiguous match to a single V gene segment. In an earlier analysis of approximately 550 of the donors, V segments were called functional above 56.7% productive rearrangements and were called segregating when the between-donor standard deviation exceeded 5%. A statistical classification framework was developed to diagnose cytomegalovirus status using the catalog of TCR beta chain sequences. A later analysis assigned V and J genes by comparing TCR nucleotide sequences with IMGT/GENE-DB human TR gene sequences. A later analysis assigned CDR3 sequences and most-parsimonious VDJ recombination scenarios with the TCRdist pipeline. A later analysis defined each TCR beta chain by its CDR3 amino acid sequence plus V-gene family, and excluded reads lacking a unique V-gene family. To address suspected cross-contamination and a sequencing artifact, a later analysis removed 592 highly shared, low-generation-probability nucleotide sequences. For each public chain, a later analysis derived a clonal expansion index from normalized ranks of inferred template counts within each repertoire. Generation probabilities in a later analysis came from a VDJ recombination model fitted to out-of-frame rearrangements, and those results were checked against IGoR. In a later analysis, TCR-TCR, TCR-HLA and TCR-CMV co-occurrence was scored with hypergeometric tests, and a repertoire-size bias correction was applied to TCR pairs. A later analysis estimated false discovery rates by permuting HLA or CMV assignments 20 times. In a later analysis, co-occurring TCRs were grouped with DBSCAN, and TCRdist sequence similarity was added when clustering was performed within HLA-allele-positive subsets. Repertoires with fewer than 30,000 or more than 120,000 public chains were left out of co-occurrence clustering, as were five repertoires with anomalous nucleotide sharing. In its TCRdb copy, this immuneACCESS table keeps in-frame sequences only and misses some clones. Where compared with another copy, unresolved V genes explain less than half of these, and the others have no known cause. That table is the source of V, J and clone size, and D and trimming were worked out from the DNA. The sample table shows about 120,000 clones, and roughly 80% are seen once. The ten largest clonotypes hold roughly 3% of the sample.

Recombination joined TRBV5-4 with TRBJ2-3, with 7 central nucleotides matching TRBD1. The TCR was taken from a female donor in good health and CMV-seronegative. The source material was PBMCs. The DNA reads TGTGCCAGCAGCCAGGGGGTGGCTAGAGACACAGATACGCAGTATTTT. It translates to CASSQGVARDTDTQYF.